The clone carrying this T cell receptor (beta chain) was counted a single time. Generated by immunoSEQ multiplex PCR, the TCRdb table keeps only in-frame clones and is missing some. This table has about 62,000 clones, around 87% appearing once. These data belong to a study of technical replicates of blood from a few donors. Trimming took 2 bases from V and 4 from J; bases not matched to a gene: 0. Per the germline V gene, CDR1 is SGHAT and CDR2 is FQNNGV. The CDR3 totals 14 residues. What was sequenced was PBMCs. The origin of this receptor is a human donor in good health. Some clones in this sample may be carry-over from other donors' samples. The chain is built from TRBV11-2 and TRBJ2-5, with 11 bases identical to TRBD2. The CDR3 DNA reads as TGTGCCAGCAGCTTACTAGCGGGGGGAGAGACCCAGTACTTC. Amino acid sequence: CASSLLAGGETQYF.